A single sample gave rise to the 19 T cell receptor beta chains below, sequenced in a study of blood T cell repertoires in COVID-19. Produced via immunoSEQ multiplex PCR; TCRdb's table is partial and in-frame only. Of about 140,000 clones in the sample, 85% are singletons; the top ten hold approximately 2.5%. The sample was peripheral blood. The receptors shown here come from a human donor with acute or convalescent COVID-19. The donor label of this sample is uncertain.

The chain links TRBV7-9 to TRBJ1-1; D is uncertain. V gave up 5 bases and J gave up 0 bases, with 7 bases separating them. This CDR3 spans 13 amino acids. Germline V gives CDR1 SEHNR, CDR2 FQNEAQ (reference sequence). The CDR3 sequence: CASSLQLNTEAFF. The CDR3 DNA sequence: TGTGCCAGCAGCCTACAGCTGAACACTGAAGCTTTCTTT.

V is TRBV5-4 and J is TRBJ2-3, with TRBD2 identical over 15 bases. With 5 bases clipped from V and 2 bases from J, the junction kept 6 bases outside the gene matches. Germline V gene lookup returns CDR1 SGHNT and CDR2 YYREEE (reference sequence). The CDR3 covers 17 residues. CDR3 bases: TGTGCCAGCAGACCCGGACTAGCGGGGGGGAACACAGATACGCAGTATTTT. This translates into CASRPGLAGGNTDTQYF.

This clone appeared a few times. Additional DNA sequences in this sample encode the identical CDR3. This chain joins TRBV7-3 and TRBJ1-1, with D perhaps TRBD1 (5 bases). Germline V CDR1 and CDR2: SGHTA, FQGTGA. Trimming removed 2 bases from V and 5 bases from J, with 9 bases in between. The CDR3 has 13 amino acids. DNA for the CDR3: TGTGCCAGCAGCTTACAGGGTGGGACTGAAGCTTTCTTT. Translated: CASSLQGGTEAFF. The variable domain in full, with the rest retrieved from reference TRBV7-3 and TRBJ1-1, is GAGVSQTPSNKVTEKGKYVELRCDPISGHTALYWYRQSLGQGPEFLIYFQGTGAADDSGLPNDRFFAVRPEGSVSTLKIQRTERGDSAVYLCASSLQGGTEAFFGQGTRLTVV.

The gene calls are TRBV29-1 and TRBJ2-5; D perhaps matches TRBD2 (5 bases). There are 12 residues in the CDR3. The germline CDR1 and CDR2 sequences are SQVTM and ANQGSEA. Trimming shortened V by 7 bases and J by 0 bases, and 9 bases separated the two germline ends. CDR3 nucleotides: TGCAGCGCCCGGCGGGACCAAGAGACCCAGTACTTC. Its protein product is CSARRDQETQYF.

This CDR3 is CASTRAGGYGYTF. DNA of the CDR3: TGTGCCAGCACCCGGGCGGGGGGTTATGGCTACACCTTC. The rearrangement links TRBV6-5 to TRBJ1-2; possibly TRBD1 for D (5 bases). Trimming took off 7 bases at V and 5 bases at J, with 14 bases between the two ends. The CDR3 has 13 residues. Germline CDR1 and CDR2: MNHEY and SVGAGI.

The rearrangement joins TRBV7-9 to TRBJ2-7; 10 positions agree with TRBD1. V was clipped by 2 bases and J by 6 bases; unmatched bases: 4. CDR1 SEHNR and CDR2 FQNEAQ come from the germline V gene (reference sequence). The CDR3 contains 14 residues. The CDR3 region is CASSLRQGAAEQYF. The CDR3 region has the DNA TGTGCCAGCAGCTTAAGACAGGGGGCCGCCGAGCAGTACTTC.

This sequence joins TRBV4-2 and TRBJ1-4; the D gene is possibly TRBD1 (6 bases). Germline loops: CDR1 LGHNA, CDR2 YNFKEQ. The CDR3 covers 15 residues. V shed 1 base and J shed 10 bases, with 16 bases lying between them. CDR3 DNA: TGTGCCAGCAGCCAAGTGTTGGGGGCGACAGGAAAACTGTTTTTT. Protein: CASSQVLGATGKLFF.

The V gene is TRBV4-3, the J gene TRBJ2-7, with D possibly being TRBD1 (6 bases). V was pared by 3 bases and J by 3 bases, with 12 bases between. Germline V CDR1 and CDR2: LGHNA, YSLEER. The CDR3 contains 14 residues. CDR3 amino acids: CASSQVQGDYEQYF. The CDR3 DNA follows: TGCGCCAGCAGCCAGGTACAGGGCGACTACGAGCAGTACTTC.

The V gene is TRBV9, the J gene TRBJ2-3; TRBD2 matches at 9 bases. There are 16 residues in the CDR3. V shed 4 bases, J shed 6 bases, and the junction held 12 bases outside the gene matches. Germline V gene lookup returns CDR1 SGDLS and CDR2 YYNGEE. The DNA for the CDR3 is TGTGCCAGCAGCCCCCGGGGGCGGGGGGGCGAGGATACGCAGTATTTT. Protein: CASSPRGRGGEDTQYF.

This clone was detected once. This chain connects TRBV2 to TRBJ1-4; possible D gene TRBD1, 6 bases. V dropped 6 bases and J dropped 3 bases, with 11 bases sitting between them. Looked up from germline, CDR1 is SNHLY and CDR2 is FYNNEI. The CDR3 runs 14 residues. The chain's CDR3 is CASRNDRSNEKLFF. The CDR3 DNA reads as TGTGCCAGCAGGAACGACAGGTCTAATGAAAAACTGTTTTTT.

The chain links TRBV6-5 to TRBJ1-3; TRBD1 is a possible D gene (6 bases). The CDR3 has 15 amino acids. Germline V gives CDR1 MNHEY, CDR2 SVGAGI. Trimming removed 0 bases from V and 4 bases from J, with 10 bases in between. For the CDR3, the DNA is TGTGCCAGCAGTTACTCGTCAGGGGTAGGAAACACCATATATTTT. Its translation is CASSYSSGVGNTIYF.

The gene calls are TRBV6-6 and TRBJ2-6; 8 positions agree with TRBD1. The CDR3 loop spans 16 amino acids. J was trimmed by 1 base and V by 7 bases; bases with no gene match: 6. Germline V lookup: CDR1 MNHNY, CDR2 SVGAGI (reference sequence). In DNA form, the CDR3 reads TGTGCCAGCACAAGGACAGGGAAATCTGGGGCCAACGTCCTGACTTTC. Translation: CASTRTGKSGANVLTF.

This clone was seen only once. The CDR3 coding sequence is TGTGCCAGCGGGGTCCAAGCAGGGCAGAACACTGAAGCTTTCTTT. This sequence encodes CASGVQAGQNTEAFF. This chain connects TRBV28 to TRBJ1-1; the D gene is possibly TRBD1 (5 bases). The CDR3 is 15 residues long. Trimming cost V 8 bases and J 1 base, with 17 bases left between them. The germline V gene encodes CDR1 MDHEN and CDR2 SYDVKM.

There are a few counts of this clone. This chain joins TRBV11-2 and TRBJ2-7; possibly TRBD1 for D (5 bases). Trimming removed 2 bases from V and 1 base from J, with 12 bases in between. The CDR3 sequence is 15 residues long. Germline CDR1 and CDR2: SGHAT and FQNNGV. The CDR3 loop is CASSLQGFFSYEQYV. CDR3 sequence (DNA): TGTGCCAGCAGCTTACAGGGATTCTTTTCCTACGAGCAGTACGTC.

This rearrangement joins TRBV21-1 to TRBJ2-1; the listed D gene, TRBD2, was not tested against the DNA. TRBV21-1 represents a pseudogene. The CDR3 has 15 residues. CDR3 amino acids: CASSPATLTNNEQFF. The CDR3 DNA is TGTGCCAGCAGCCCAGCGACCCTAACCAACAATGAGCAGTTCTTC.

The chain joins TRBV5-6 to TRBJ1-5, with 11 bases lining up with TRBD1. The CDR3 extends over 18 amino acids. Germline loops: CDR1 SGHDT, CDR2 YYEEEE. J lost 6 bases, V lost 4 bases, and 15 bases had no gene match. DNA of the CDR3: TGTGCCAGCAGCCATCTTGGACAGGGGGCGTTAAGGGGTCAGCCCCAGCATTTT. Translation gives CASSHLGQGALRGQPQHF.

The CDR3 DNA follows: TGCGCCAGCAGCCAAGCTCGGGGTGAGGCAGGCGGGTCTAGGACTGAAGCTTTCTTT. Translated: CASSQARGEAGGSRTEAFF. The V gene is TRBV4-1, the J gene TRBJ1-1, with unresolved D. The CDR3 is 19 amino acids. Trimming pared 1 base from V and 5 bases from J, leaving 26 bases between. Germline CDR1 and CDR2: MGHRA and YSYEKL.

The chain carries TRBV19 and TRBJ1-4; a possible D gene is TRBD1 (6 bases). The germline V gene encodes CDR1 LNHDA and CDR2 SQIVND (reference sequence). The CDR3 is 16 amino acids. Deletions cut 1 base from V and 5 bases from J, with 14 bases between. CDR3 loop: CASSIGPGGANEKLFF. CDR3 bases: TGTGCCAGTAGTATAGGCCCTGGGGGGGCGAATGAAAAACTGTTTTTT.

A few counts support this clone. As DNA, the CDR3 is TGTGCCAGCGAGACGCCGGGACAGGGTTCGGATGAGCAGTTCTTC. Its protein is CASETPGQGSDEQFF. The V call is TRBV2, the J call TRBJ2-1; 9 positions match TRBD1. The CDR3 extends over 15 amino acids. V shed 8 bases and J 8 bases; nucleotides not matched to a gene: 13. Germline values: CDR1 SNHLY, CDR2 FYNNEI.